The next 18 T cell receptor beta chains were all read from a single sample in a study of T cells in Graves' hyperthyroidism and ophthalmopathy. Researchers took RNA transcripts and amplified the TCR beta CDR3 regions from them. HTBI primers were used for first-round RT-PCR of the TCR CDR3. From the multiplex PCR reads, TCRdb called clonotypes with MiXCR, one entry per CDR3 protein. The top ten hold 10% of the sample, which has roughly 700,000 distinct CDR3 sequences, around 15% seen once. Sample: blood. The source is a woman under 30 with Graves' hyperthyroidism.

This clonotype has at least ten counts. The chain uses TRBV5-6 and TRBJ1-1; 9 bases align to TRBD1. The CDR3 loop spans 14 amino acids. CDR1 SGHDT and CDR2 YYEEEE come from the germline V gene. Trimming at V came to 0 bases and at J to 6 bases, leaving 3 bases not matched to a gene. CDR3 in amino acids: CASSLGTGVAEAFF. As DNA, the CDR3 is TGTGCCAGCAGCTTGGGGACAGGGGTGGCTGAAGCTTTCTTT.

This clonotype showed up many times. The chain employs TRBV28 and TRBJ1-1; D unclear. Per the germline V gene, CDR1 is MDHEN and CDR2 is SYDVKM. The V gene lost 8 bases and the J gene lost 3 bases, with 16 bases spanning the gap. CDR3 length: 14 residues. The CDR3 region has the DNA TGTGCCAGCGCCCGCCCCTGGCTGGACACTGAAGCTTTCTTT. As protein: CASARPWLDTEAFF.

The sample holds many counts of this clonotype. This CDR3 reads CASRFSGSVKTQYF. The CDR3 nucleotides read TGTGCCAGCAGATTTAGCGGGAGCGTGAAGACCCAGTACTTC. The chain has TRBV6-2 or TRBV6-3 and TRBJ2-5, with 9 bases identical to TRBD2. The germline gives CDR1 MNHEY, CDR2 SVGEGT. The CDR3 sequence is 14 residues long. The V and J ends lost 6 bases and 6 bases, in that order; junction bases with no gene match: 8.

The sample holds many counts of this clonotype. One end of the junction varies from germline; a read error may be responsible. The CDR3 DNA is TGTGCCGGCAGCTTAGGTTGGGCGGGAGGCGAGCAGTTCTTC. Protein product: CAGSLGWAGGEQFF. The chain links TRBV11-2 to TRBJ2-1, with TRBD2 matching 8 bases. CDR1 is SGHAT and CDR2 is FQNNGV in the germline V gene. The CDR3 is made up of 14 amino acids.

This clonotype was seen many times. CDR3 sequence reads: CASSPSDRAVNEQFF. CDR3 bases: TGTGCCAGCAGCCCGTCTGACAGGGCGGTCAATGAGCAGTTCTTC. The chain combines TRBV27 with TRBJ2-1; TRBD1 agrees at 7 bases. Looked up from germline, CDR1 is MNHEY and CDR2 is SMNVEV (reference sequence). With V trimmed by 6 bases and J by 6 bases, 11 bases remained unmatched. This CDR3 has 15 amino acids.

The rearrangement links TRBV11-2 to TRBJ2-7; 16 bases line up with TRBD2. The CDR3 loop spans 15 amino acids. CDR1 SGHAT and CDR2 FQNNGV come from the germline V gene. Losses at the gene ends were 6 bases for V and 9 bases for J; bases not matched to a gene: 8. The CDR3 sequence is CASSYSGLAGGRQYF. CDR3 nucleotide sequence: TGTGCCAGCAGTTACTCGGGACTAGCGGGGGGGAGGCAGTACTTC.

The J gene is TRBJ2-5, the V gene TRBV19, with D unresolved. This CDR3 has 14 residues. Trimming took off 6 bases at V and 1 base at J, with 12 bases between the two ends. Germline CDR1 and CDR2: LNHDA and SQIVND (reference sequence). CDR3 bases: TGTGCCAGTAGAAAATCCCCAGCCCAAGAGACCCAGTACTTC. It specifies CASRKSPAQETQYF.

The chain uses TRBV18 and TRBJ1-1; D ambiguous. This CDR3 contains 19 residues. V dropped 1 base and J dropped 2 bases, with 23 bases sitting between them. Per germline, CDR1 KGHSH and CDR2 LQKENI. The chain's CDR3 is CASSPRVLLEAGLNTEAFF. The CDR3 DNA follows: TGTGCCAGCTCACCACGAGTGCTTTTGGAAGCGGGCCTAAACACTGAAGCTTTCTTT.

This clonotype was picked up a small number of times. J is TRBJ1-6 and V is TRBV4-2; 9 nucleotides align to TRBD1. Germline-derived CDR1 and CDR2 are LGHNA and YNFKEQ. The V and J ends lost 3 bases and 7 bases, in that order; junction bases with no gene match: 4. This CDR3 region has 15 residues. CDR3 amino acids: CASSQIGQGNSPLHF. The CDR3 nucleotides read TGTGCCAGCAGCCAGATTGGACAGGGGAATTCACCCCTCCACTTT.

There are many counts of this clonotype. The chain combines TRBV6-5 with TRBJ2-7; 11 bases map to TRBD2. Germline V gene lookup returns CDR1 MNHEY and CDR2 SVGAGI. The CDR3 totals 15 residues. J gave up 3 bases and V 0 bases, and 1 base lay outside the gene matches. The DNA of the CDR3 is TGTGCCAGCAGTTACTCAGGACTAGCGGGCTACGAGCAGTACTTC. Its protein is CASSYSGLAGYEQYF.

This clonotype came up a few times. The chain is built from TRBV29-1 and TRBJ1-2; 7 bases agree with TRBD1. Germline V gives CDR1 SQVTM, CDR2 ANQGSEA. This CDR3 contains 13 residues. Germline trimming cut 4 bases from V and 1 base from J; bases unmatched to any gene: 3. CDR3 nucleotide sequence: TGCAGCGTTGCCAGGGGGGGTAACTATGGCTACACCTTC. This encodes CSVARGGNYGYTF.

This clonotype came up many times. The chain couples TRBV7-9 to TRBJ2-7, with 9 positions matching TRBD1. The CDR3 has 14 residues. The germline V gene encodes CDR1 SEHNR and CDR2 FQNEAQ (reference sequence). Unmatched junction bases numbered 5, after V lost 2 bases and J lost 6 bases. The CDR3 here is CASSLTYRGLEQYF. In DNA, the CDR3 is TGTGCCAGCAGCTTAACGTACAGGGGGCTCGAGCAGTACTTC. Supplemented by reference TRBV7-9 and TRBJ2-7, the full variable domain reads DTGVSQNPRHKITKRGQNVTFRCDPISEHNRLYWYRQTLGQGPEFLTYFQNEAQLEKSRLLSDRFSAERPKGSFSTLEIQRTEQGDSAMYLCASSLTYRGLEQYFGPGTRLTVT.

The V call is TRBV19, the J call TRBJ2-3; D not resolved. The CDR3 is 14 residues long. The V gene lost 5 bases and the J gene lost 5 bases, with 14 bases spanning the gap. CDR1 is LNHDA and CDR2 is SQIVND in the germline V gene (reference sequence). In DNA, the CDR3 is TGTGCCAGTAGTCCCCGGGCCTCCGGAGATACGCAGTATTTT. Translating it yields CASSPRASGDTQYF.

The rearrangement links TRBV12-3 or TRBV12-4 to TRBJ1-3; D not resolved. The CDR3 consists of 19 residues. V lost 1 base to trimming and J lost 0 bases, with 19 bases between them. The CDR3 region is CASSLGMVRPTDSGNTIYF. The CDR3 DNA is TGTGCCAGCAGTTTAGGTATGGTCCGCCCTACCGACTCTGGAAACACCATATATTTT.

J is TRBJ2-7 and V is TRBV7-9, with 9 bases lining up with TRBD1. The V segment lost 4 bases and the J segment 6 bases; nucleotides outside the gene matches: 7. CDR1 is SEHNR and CDR2 is FQNEAQ in the germline V gene (reference sequence). The CDR3 totals 14 residues. The CDR3 sequence is CASSWTGAGAEQYF. CDR3 sequence (DNA): TGTGCCAGCAGCTGGACAGGGGCGGGTGCCGAGCAGTACTTC. The whole variable domain, filled in from reference TRBV7-9 and TRBJ2-7, reads DTGVSQNPRHKITKRGQNVTFRCDPISEHNRLYWYRQTLGQGPEFLTYFQNEAQLEKSRLLSDRFSAERPKGSFSTLEIQRTEQGDSAMYLCASSWTGAGAEQYFGPGTRLTVT.

This clonotype was detected many times. The rearrangement links TRBV6-2 or TRBV6-3 to TRBJ1-5; 9 positions agree with TRBD1. This CDR3 has 16 residues. The trim removed 6 bases at V and 7 bases at J, leaving 13 bases unmatched. Germline values: CDR1 MNHEY, CDR2 SVGEGT. Here the CDR3 reads CASRGDRAGIGQPQHF. CDR3 DNA sequence: TGTGCCAGCAGGGGGGACAGGGCAGGCATCGGACAGCCCCAGCATTTT.

This clonotype was observed at least ten times. This chain joins TRBV20-1 and TRBJ1-3; D unclear. Germline V lookup: CDR1 DFQATT, CDR2 SNEGSKA (reference sequence). This CDR3 spans 14 amino acids. Trimming left V 5 bases short and J 2 bases short, with 13 bases between. CDR3 amino acids: CSAAPSGAGNTIYF. Written as DNA, the CDR3 is TGCAGTGCTGCCCCCTCCGGGGCTGGAAACACCATATATTTT.

In its sample, this clonotype was seen many times. CDR3 in DNA: TGTGCCAGCAGTCCGCTGGAAGGGCAGCCCCAGCATTTT. It encodes CASSPLEGQPQHF. This chain joins TRBV4-2 and TRBJ1-5; D remains unclear. Germline CDR1 is LGHNA and CDR2 is YNFKEQ. The length of the CDR3 is 13 residues. Trimming removed 6 bases at V and 7 bases at J, with 13 bases between.